These 11 T cell receptor beta chains came from one sample sequenced in a study of blood T cell repertoires in COVID-19. The data were produced by immunoSEQ multiplex PCR, yet TCRdb's version contains in-frame clones alone and is incomplete. Of over 200,000 clones in the sample, around 84% were seen once. The sequenced sample consisted of peripheral blood. The receptors shown here come from a man aged 35 to 55 who had recovered from COVID-19.

The rearrangement uses TRBV9 and TRBJ2-1; 11 bases line up with TRBD2. This CDR3 has 16 residues. Germline CDR1 SGDLS, CDR2 YYNGEE. The V segment lost 2 bases and the J segment 6 bases; nucleotides outside the gene matches: 7. CDR3 nucleotides: TGTGCCAGCAGCGTTCTAGCGGGGGGCCTCAGCAATGAGCAGTTCTTC. Translation: CASSVLAGGLSNEQFF.

The V and J genes are TRBV6-5 and TRBJ2-1, with unresolved D. Trimming took 0 bases from V and 9 from J, leaving 12 bases between them. Germline V CDR1 and CDR2: MNHEY, SVGAGI. The CDR3 is 14 amino acids. Here the CDR3 reads CASSYSGGTIEQFF. The CDR3 bases are TGTGCCAGCAGTTACTCAGGCGGAACAATTGAGCAGTTCTTC.

The chain carries TRBV19 and TRBJ1-2, with unresolved D. The CDR3 is 12 residues long. V dropped 8 bases and J dropped 1 base, with 8 bases sitting between them. The germline V gene has CDR1 LNHDA and CDR2 SQIVND (reference sequence). As DNA, the CDR3 is TGTGCCAGTCGAGGGTTTAACTATGGCTACACCTTC. Translated, it gives CASRGFNYGYTF.

The chain uses TRBV2 and TRBJ1-6; no firm D call. The CDR3 has 15 amino acids. V lost 6 bases to trimming and J lost 2 bases, with 11 bases between them. CDR1 and CDR2 (germline): SNHLY, FYNNEI. CDR3 in DNA: TGTGCCAGCAGGGAGAGGGAAACCTATAATTCACCCCTCCACTTT. It yields the protein CASRERETYNSPLHF.

The chain joins TRBV5-1 to TRBJ2-1; 8 bases are a match to TRBD2. The CDR3 is 15 residues long. With 0 bases clipped from V and 5 bases from J, the junction kept 4 bases outside the gene matches. Germline lookup yields CDR1 SGHRS and CDR2 YFSETQ. The CDR3 region is CASSLATSADNEQFF. The CDR3 DNA sequence: TGCGCCAGCAGCTTGGCGACTAGCGCTGACAATGAGCAGTTCTTC.

The chain employs TRBV6-5 and TRBJ1-5; TRBD1 agrees at 10 bases. With 6 bases clipped from V and 5 bases from J, the junction kept 4 bases outside the gene matches. Germline V gives CDR1 MNHEY, CDR2 SVGAGI. The CDR3 has 14 residues. CDR3 region: CASSRQGADQPQHF. The CDR3 bases are TGTGCCAGCAGCAGACAGGGGGCTGATCAGCCCCAGCATTTT.

The V gene is TRBV15, the J gene TRBJ1-6, with 9 bases aligning to TRBD1. Per germline, CDR1 LNHNV and CDR2 YYDKDF (reference sequence). The junction had 6 bases not matched to a gene; V was cut back by 1 base and J by 2 bases. This CDR3 has 18 amino acids. The CDR3 region is CATSRGRGQGTYNSPLHF. The CDR3 DNA reads as TGTGCCACCAGCAGAGGCCGGGGACAGGGAACCTATAATTCACCCCTCCACTTT.

This chain links TRBV11-2 with TRBJ2-7; TRBD1 agrees at 7 bases. J was trimmed by 6 bases and V by 5 bases; bases with no gene match: 7. The germline V gene encodes CDR1 SGHAT and CDR2 FQNNGV. There are 13 residues in the CDR3. The CDR3 coding sequence is TGTGCCAGCAGCCCCCGACAGGGCATCGAGCAGTACTTC. It is translated as CASSPRQGIEQYF.

J is TRBJ1-1 and V is TRBV12-3 or TRBV12-4; 7 bases are shared with TRBD1. This CDR3 comprises 13 residues. The V gene end was trimmed by 7 bases and the J gene end by 5 bases; junction bases not matched to a gene: 7. CDR3 nucleotide sequence: TGTGCCAGCACCCCAGGGGGTTGGACTGAAGCTTTCTTT. Its translation is CASTPGGWTEAFF.

The chain recombines TRBV29-1 with TRBJ2-3; maybe TRBD2 (6 bases). Germline V lookup: CDR1 SQVTM, CDR2 ANQGSEA. Between the trimmed V and J ends, which lost 4 bases and 4 bases, there was a span of 18 bases. The CDR3 is 15 amino acids. The CDR3 spells CSVGRDGSPPDTQYF. Written as DNA, the CDR3 is TGCAGCGTTGGAAGGGACGGGAGTCCCCCAGATACGCAGTATTTT.

This clone was observed a handful of times. In nucleotides, the CDR3 is TGTGCCAGCTCACCAACGGGGTTTATTACTGAAGCTTTCTTT. Protein product: CASSPTGFITEAFF. This chain joins TRBV18 and TRBJ1-1; no firm D call. CDR1 KGHSH and CDR2 LQKENI come from the germline V gene. V lost 2 bases to trimming and J lost 5 bases, with 12 bases between them. The length of the CDR3 is 14 residues.